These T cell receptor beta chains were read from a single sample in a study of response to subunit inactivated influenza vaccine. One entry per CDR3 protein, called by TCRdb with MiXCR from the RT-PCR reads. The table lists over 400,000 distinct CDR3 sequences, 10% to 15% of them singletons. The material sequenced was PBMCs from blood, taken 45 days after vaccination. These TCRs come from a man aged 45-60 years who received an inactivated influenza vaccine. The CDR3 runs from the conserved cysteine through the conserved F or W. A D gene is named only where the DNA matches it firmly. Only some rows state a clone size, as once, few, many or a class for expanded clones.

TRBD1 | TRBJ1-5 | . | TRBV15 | TGTGCCACCAGCACTCGAAAAGGGACAGGGGGGAATCAGCCCCAGCATTTT | CATSTRKGTGGNQPQHF
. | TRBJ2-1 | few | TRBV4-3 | TGCGCCAGCAGCCAAGACTCCTCCATTATAAATGGCGATGAGCAGTTCTTC | CASSQDSSIINGDEQFF
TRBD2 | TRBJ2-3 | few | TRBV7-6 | TGTGCCAGCAGCTTAGTGCTAGCGGAACAACCGGGGGGTGCGCAGTATTTT | CASSLVLAEQPGGAQYF
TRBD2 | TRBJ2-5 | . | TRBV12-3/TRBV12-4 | TGTGCCAGCAGGGGGACTAGCGATCCCCAAGAGACCCAGTACTTC | CASRGTSDPQETQYF
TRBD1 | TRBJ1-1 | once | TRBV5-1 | TGCGCCAGCAGCATGGGACAGGGGAACACTGAAACTTTCTTT | CASSMGQGNTETFF
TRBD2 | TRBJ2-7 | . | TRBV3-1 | TGTGCCAGCACTGGTAGCGGGAGAGGCGAGCAGTACTTC | CASTGSGRGEQYF
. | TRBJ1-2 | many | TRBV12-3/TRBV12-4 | TGTGCCAGCAGTTTTCGAATCTATGGCTACACCTTC | CASSFRIYGYTF
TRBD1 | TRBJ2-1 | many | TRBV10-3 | TGTGCCATCAGTCTGGCAGGGGGCCTGGATGAGCAGTTCTTC | CAISLAGGLDEQFF
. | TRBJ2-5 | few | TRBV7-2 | TGTGCCAGCAGCTCACGTGGACAGAGAGACCAAGAGACCCAGTACTTC | CASSSRGQRDQETQYF
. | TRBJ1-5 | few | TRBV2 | TGTGCCAGCAGTGAACCACAAGGAACAAATCAGCCCCAGCATTTT | CASSEPQGTNQPQHF
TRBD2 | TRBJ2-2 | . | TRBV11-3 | TGTGCCAGCAGCTTCAGGACTAGCGTTGGGGAGCTGTTTTTT | CASSFRTSVGELFF
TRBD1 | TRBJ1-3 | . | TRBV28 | TGTGCCAGCAGCTCAGGGGGGGGGAACTCTGGAAACACCATATATTTT | CASSSGGGNSGNTIYF
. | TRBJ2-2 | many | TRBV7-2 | TGTGCCAGCAGCAGCACCCGGGTGGCCGGGGAGCTGTTTTTT | CASSSTRVAGELFF
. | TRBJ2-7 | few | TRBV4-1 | TGCGCCAGCAGCCAAGGAATGAGCGGAACTGTCTCCTACGAGCAGTACTTC | CASSQGMSGTVSYEQYF
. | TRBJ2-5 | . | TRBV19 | TGTGCCAGTAGTATCGGAGGGTTAGGAGAGACCCAGTACTTC | CASSIGGLGETQYF
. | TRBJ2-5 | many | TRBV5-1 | TGCGCCAGCAGCTGGAGCCGGCGAGGGGAAGAGACCCAGTACTTC | CASSWSRRGEETQYF
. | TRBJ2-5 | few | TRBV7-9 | TGTGCCAGCAGCCCCAGGGTCCAAGAGACCCAGTACTTC | CASSPRVQETQYF
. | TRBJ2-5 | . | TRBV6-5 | TGTGCCAGCAGTTACTCGATCTGGCAGAGAAGGGAGACCCAGTACTTC | CASSYSIWQRRETQYF
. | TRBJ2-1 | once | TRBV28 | TGTGCCAGCTCTTTCTTGGGAGAAAATGAGCAGTTCTTC | CASSFLGENEQFF
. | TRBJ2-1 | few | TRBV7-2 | TGTGCCAGCAGCCGCGTCGGGGGCGGGACCTACAATGAGCAGTTCTTC | CASSRVGGGTYNEQFF
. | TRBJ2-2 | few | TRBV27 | TGTGCCAGCAGTCCCCAGTGGCATGCCGGGGAGCTGTTTTTT | CASSPQWHAGELFF
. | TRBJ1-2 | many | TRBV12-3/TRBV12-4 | TGTGCCAGCAGTTTCCCTTACGACAGCTATGGCTACACCTTC | CASSFPYDSYGYTF
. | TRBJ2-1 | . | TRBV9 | TGTGCCAGCAGCGTCGAGGGACGAATCGCTTACAATGAGCAGTTCTTC | CASSVEGRIAYNEQFF
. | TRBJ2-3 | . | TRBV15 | TGTGCCACCAGTAAGCGGGACAACACAGATACGCAGTATTTT | CATSKRDNTDTQYF
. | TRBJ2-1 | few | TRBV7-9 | TGTGCCAGCAGCTTAGATGGACCTCATGAGCAGTTCTTC | CASSLDGPHEQFF